This T cell receptor (beta chain) stems from a study of blood T cell repertoires in COVID-19. Study-level information: Specimens from acute and convalescent COVID-19 originated in the United States, Italy and Spain. T cells, B-cell-depleted T cells, or PBMCs provided the cDNA or gDNA that served as material.

In this sample, this clone turned up a few times. Using immunoSEQ multiplex PCR, the repertoire was profiled, and TCRdb retains in-frame clones only, with some absent. The sample lists over 120,000 clones, roughly four fifths occurring once. The CDR3 extends over 16 amino acids. The V segment lost 2 bases and the J segment 6 bases; nucleotides outside the gene matches: 3. The germline CDR1 and CDR2 sequences are MRHNA and SNTAGT. Material: peripheral blood. The rearrangement links TRBV6-4 to TRBJ2-1; 14 bases align to TRBD2. This TCR was recovered from a woman between 45 and 65 years old with active or convalescent COVID-19. CDR3 residues: CASSDQTSGRANEQFF. CDR3 bases: TGTGCCAGCAGTGACCAGACTAGCGGGAGGGCCAATGAGCAGTTCTTC.